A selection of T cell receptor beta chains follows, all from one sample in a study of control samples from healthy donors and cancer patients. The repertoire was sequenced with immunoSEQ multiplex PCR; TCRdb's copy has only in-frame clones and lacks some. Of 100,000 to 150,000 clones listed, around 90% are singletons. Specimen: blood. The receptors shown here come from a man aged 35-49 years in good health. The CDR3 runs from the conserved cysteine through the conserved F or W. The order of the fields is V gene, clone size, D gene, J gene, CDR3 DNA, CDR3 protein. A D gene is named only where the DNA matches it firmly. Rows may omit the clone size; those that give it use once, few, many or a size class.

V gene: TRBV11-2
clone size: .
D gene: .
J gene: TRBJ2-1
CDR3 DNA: TGTGCCAGCAGCTTAAATGCTGGGACCCGCTTCAATGAGCAGTTCTTC
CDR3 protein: CASSLNAGTRFNEQFF

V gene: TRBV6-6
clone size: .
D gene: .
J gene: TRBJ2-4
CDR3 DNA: TGTGCCAGCAGTCAAGGAGGATTAGCCAAAAACATTCAGTACTTC
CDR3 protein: CASSQGGLAKNIQYF

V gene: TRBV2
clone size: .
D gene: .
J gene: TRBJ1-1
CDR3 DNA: TGTGCCAGCAGTGTAGTAGGGGGGGGAGACACTGAAGCTTTCTTT
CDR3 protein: CASSVVGGGDTEAFF

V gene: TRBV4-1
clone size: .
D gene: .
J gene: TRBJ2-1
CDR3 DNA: TGCGCCAGCAGCCAAACCGGGACAGAGCAGTTCTTC
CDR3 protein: CASSQTGTEQFF

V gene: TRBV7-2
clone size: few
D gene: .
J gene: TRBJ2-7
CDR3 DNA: TGTGCCAGCAGCCCGCCCTCTAGCCGCGAGCAGTACTTC
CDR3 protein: CASSPPSSREQYF

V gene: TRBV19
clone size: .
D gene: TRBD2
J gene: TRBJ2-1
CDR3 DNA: TGTGCCAGTAGTTGGGCAGGACTAGCGGGGGCCAACTCCTACAATGAGCAGTTCTTC
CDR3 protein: CASSWAGLAGANSYNEQFF

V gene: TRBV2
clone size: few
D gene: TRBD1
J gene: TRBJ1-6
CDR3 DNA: TGTGCCAGCAAATGGGACAGGGACCTGGGAGCCCTCCACTTT
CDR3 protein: CASKWDRDLGALHF

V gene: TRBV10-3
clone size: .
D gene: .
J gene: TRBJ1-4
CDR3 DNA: TGTGCCATCAGTGATTTACCGGGACAAGCCGATGAAAAACTGTTTTTT
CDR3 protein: CAISDLPGQADEKLFF

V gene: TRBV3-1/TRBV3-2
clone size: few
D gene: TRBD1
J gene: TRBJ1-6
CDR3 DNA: TGTGCCAGCAGGCCTAGGACAGGGGGGGATTCACCCCTCCACTTT
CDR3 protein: CASRPRTGGDSPLHF

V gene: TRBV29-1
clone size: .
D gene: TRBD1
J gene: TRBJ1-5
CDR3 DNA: TGCAGCGCTGCAACAGGGGGCGGGGGTAGCAATCAGCCCCAGCATTTT
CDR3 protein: CSAATGGGGSNQPQHF

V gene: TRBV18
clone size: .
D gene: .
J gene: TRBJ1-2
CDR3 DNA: TGTGCCAGCTCACCCACAGTTGTCTATGGCTACACCTTC
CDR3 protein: CASSPTVVYGYTF

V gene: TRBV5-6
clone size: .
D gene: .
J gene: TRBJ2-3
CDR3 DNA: TGTGCCAGCCACGAGTCCTGGGCAACAGATACGCAGTATTTT
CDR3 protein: CASHESWATDTQYF

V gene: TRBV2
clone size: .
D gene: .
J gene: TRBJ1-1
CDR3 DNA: TGTGCCAGCAGTGAAACCCTGGGAGGGAACACTGAAGCTTTCTTT
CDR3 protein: CASSETLGGNTEAFF

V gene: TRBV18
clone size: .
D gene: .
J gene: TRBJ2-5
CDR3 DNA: TGTGCCAGCTCACCACCTCCTCCAGGGACCCAGTACTTC
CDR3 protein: CASSPPPPGTQYF

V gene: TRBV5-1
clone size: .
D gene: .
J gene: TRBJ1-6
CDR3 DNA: TGCGCCAGCAGCTTGGACCAGGGGTATTCACCCCTCCACTTT
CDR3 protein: CASSLDQGYSPLHF

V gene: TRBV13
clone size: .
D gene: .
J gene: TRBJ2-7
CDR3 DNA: TGTGCCAGCAGCTTTAATAGGGTTTACGAGCAGTACTTC
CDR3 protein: CASSFNRVYEQYF